These 14 T cell receptor beta chains share one sample of origin, sequenced in a study of identifying expanded T cells in peripheral blood. Profiled with immunoSEQ multiplex PCR; TCRdb holds only in-frame clones, not every one. The sample yields tens of thousands of clones, approximately 90% seen once. Sequencing was performed on blood. The receptors derive from a person aged 18 to 75 in good health.

This chain uses TRBV27 with TRBJ1-5, with no clear D. V was shortened by 5 bases and J by 0 bases, with 14 bases between the two germline ends. Per germline, CDR1 MNHEY and CDR2 SMNVEV (reference sequence). CDR3 length: 16 amino acids. CDR3 loop: CASSPSWRTSNQPQHF. DNA of the CDR3: TGTGCCAGCAGTCCCTCATGGCGGACTAGCAATCAGCCCCAGCATTTT.

This clone turned up a few times. This sequence joins TRBV15 and TRBJ1-5, with D maybe TRBD1 (5 bases). Germline V lookup: CDR1 LNHNV, CDR2 YYDKDF (reference sequence). Between the trimmed V and J ends, which lost 1 base and 7 bases, there was a span of 5 bases. There are 12 residues in the CDR3. The CDR3 DNA sequence: TGTGCCACCAGCAGAGCAGGGCAGCCCCAGCATTTT. This codes for CATSRAGQPQHF.

The J gene is TRBJ1-6, the V gene TRBV5-1, with TRBD1 matching over 8 bases. Germline V lookup: CDR1 SGHRS, CDR2 YFSETQ. The CDR3 totals 17 residues. V was clipped by 0 bases and J by 13 bases; unmatched bases: 15. CDR3 bases: TGCGCCAGCAGCTTGGTTACAGGGGGAAGGGTTGGAGTCCCCCTCCACTTT. This codes for CASSLVTGGRVGVPLHF.

The chain is built from TRBV19 and TRBJ2-5; D not resolved. Germline V gene lookup returns CDR1 LNHDA and CDR2 SQIVND (reference sequence). The CDR3 has 14 amino acids. Between the trimmed V and J ends, which lost 4 bases and 0 bases, there was a span of 9 bases. CDR3 nucleotide sequence: TGTGCCAGTAGTACCGCCCATTACCAAGAGACCCAGTACTTC. Amino acids: CASSTAHYQETQYF.

This chain joins TRBV5-1 and TRBJ2-7; weak D call: TRBD1 (5 bases). There are 16 residues in the CDR3. V was cut by 6 bases and J by 4 bases, with 23 bases left in between. CDR1 SGHRS and CDR2 YFSETQ come from the germline V gene. CDR3 bases: TGCGCCAGCACTTTGGAACCCGACAGTTTAAGTTACGAGCAGTACTTC. Translating gives CASTLEPDSLSYEQYF.

The chain's CDR3 is CASSYSTAISETQYF. In DNA form, the CDR3 reads TGTGCCAGCAGTTACTCGACGGCGATCTCGGAGACCCAGTACTTC. This sequence joins TRBV6-6 and TRBJ2-5; no clear D. Germline V gene sequence: CDR1 MNHNY, CDR2 SVGAGI (reference sequence). Trimming left V 0 bases short and J 5 bases short, with 13 bases between. CDR3 length equals 15 residues.

The chain recombines TRBV11-2 with TRBJ2-5; no definite D call. This CDR3 is 12 amino acids long. The germline V and J ends were trimmed by 3 bases and 1 base, with 3 bases remaining between them. The germline gives CDR1 SGHAT, CDR2 FQNNGV. CDR3 DNA sequence: TGTGCCAGCAGCTTCCTCCAAGAGACCCAGTACTTC. It translates to CASSFLQETQYF.

The V call is TRBV6-6, the J call TRBJ1-1; no clear D. Deletions cut 7 bases from V and 3 bases from J, with 9 bases between. The germline V gene has CDR1 MNHNY and CDR2 SVGAGI (reference sequence). The CDR3 contains 12 residues. The CDR3 is CASTITDTEAFF. The CDR3 coding sequence is TGTGCCAGCACCATAACGGACACTGAAGCTTTCTTT.

The chain employs TRBV5-1 and TRBJ2-7; possibly TRBD2 for D (7 bases). The CDR3 extends over 14 amino acids. Looked up from germline, CDR1 is SGHRS and CDR2 is YFSETQ. V shed 4 bases and J shed 0 bases, with 11 bases lying between them. CDR3 protein: CASSPGDYSYEQYF. Written as DNA, the CDR3 is TGCGCCAGCAGCCCAGGGGACTACTCCTACGAGCAGTACTTC.

The chain carries TRBV25-1 and TRBJ1-1; possibly TRBD1 for D (6 bases). This CDR3 has 14 amino acids. The V end lost 3 bases, the J end lost 0 bases, and 8 bases lay between the germline ends. CDR1 is MGHDK, CDR2 SYGVNS, per germline. CDR3: CASSDDRMNTEAFF. CDR3 coding DNA: TGTGCCAGCAGTGATGACAGGATGAACACTGAAGCTTTCTTT. Using reference TRBV25-1 and TRBJ1-1 for the parts outside the CDR3, the full variable domain is EADIYQTPRYLVIGTGKKITLECSQTMGHDKMYWYQQDPGMELHLIHYSYGVNSTEKGDLSSESTVSRIRTEHFPLTLESARPSHTSQYLCASSDDRMNTEAFFGQGTRLTVV.

The chain is built from TRBV7-2 and TRBJ2-1; D not resolved. Germline CDR1 is SGHTA and CDR2 is FQGNSA. Trimming cost V 0 bases and J 6 bases, with 15 bases left between them. This CDR3 region has 16 residues. The CDR3 loop is CASSLAPTGGFNEQFF. As DNA, the CDR3 is TGTGCCAGCAGCTTAGCCCCCACGGGTGGTTTCAATGAGCAGTTCTTC.

V gene TRBV4-1 combines with J gene TRBJ2-7; D unresolved. Trimming shortened V by 0 bases and J by 3 bases, and 12 bases separated the two germline ends. The CDR3 loop spans 15 amino acids. Germline CDR1 and CDR2: MGHRA and YSYEKL. CDR3 loop: CASSQEQTLYYEQYF. DNA of the CDR3: TGCGCCAGCAGCCAAGAGCAAACGCTGTACTACGAGCAGTACTTC.

This clone was recorded a few times. The V call is TRBV29-1, the J call TRBJ2-5, with TRBD2 matching over 11 bases. Germline V gene data show CDR1 as SQVTM and CDR2 as ANQGSEA. The V gene end was trimmed by 6 bases and the J gene end by 4 bases; junction bases not matched to a gene: 1. The CDR3 is 12 residues long. DNA for the CDR3: TGCAGCGTCGGACTAGCGGGAGAGACCCAGTACTTC. Translation gives CSVGLAGETQYF.

The chain has TRBV6-5 and TRBJ1-1; D is ambiguous. In germline, CDR1 is MNHEY, CDR2 SVGAGI. V dropped 2 bases and J dropped 4 bases, with 14 bases sitting between them. This CDR3 is 15 amino acids long. CDR3 residues: CASSYSRGPLTEAFF. The CDR3 bases are TGTGCCAGCAGTTACAGCCGAGGACCCCTCACTGAAGCTTTCTTT.